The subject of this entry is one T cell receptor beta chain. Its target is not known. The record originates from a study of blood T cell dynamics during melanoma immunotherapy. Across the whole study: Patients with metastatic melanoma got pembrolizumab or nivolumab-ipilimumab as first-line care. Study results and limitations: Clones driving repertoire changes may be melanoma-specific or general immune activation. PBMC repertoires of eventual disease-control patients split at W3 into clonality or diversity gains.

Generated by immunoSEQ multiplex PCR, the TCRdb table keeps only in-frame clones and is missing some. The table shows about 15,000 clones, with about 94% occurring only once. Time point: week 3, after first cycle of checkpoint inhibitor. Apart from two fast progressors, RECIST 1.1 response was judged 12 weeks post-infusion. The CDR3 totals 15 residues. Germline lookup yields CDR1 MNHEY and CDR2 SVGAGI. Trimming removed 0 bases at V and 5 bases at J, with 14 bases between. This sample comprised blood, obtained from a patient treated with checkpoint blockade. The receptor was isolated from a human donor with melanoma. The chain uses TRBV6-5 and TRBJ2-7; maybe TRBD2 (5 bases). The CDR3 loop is CASSYSDAPGNEQYF. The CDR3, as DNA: TGTGCCAGCAGTTACTCGGATGCCCCCGGGAACGAGCAGTACTTC.